This T cell receptor beta chain stems from a study of identifying expanded T cells in peripheral blood. Study-level findings and limits: Approximately 1.1 clones differed between technical replicates, versus approximately 17 and 20 over time.

Note on this clone: The antigen is not known.

Method: immunoSEQ multiplex PCR; TCRdb's copy keeps in-frame clones and lacks some. The sample contains some 96,000 clones, around nine tenths of which appear only once. Germline V gives CDR1 SGHRS, CDR2 YFSETQ. Between the trimmed V and J ends, which lost 4 bases and 3 bases, there was a span of 17 bases. The CDR3 sequence is 15 residues long. This sequence joins TRBV5-1 and TRBJ2-7, with a tentative D call TRBD2 (6 bases). This clonotype was sampled from a person aged 18-70 years in good health. The sample consisted of blood. The CDR3 DNA reads TGCGCCAGCAGCCGGGGGTCCGGTCTGAACTACGAGCAGTACTTC. Translated, it gives CASSRGSGLNYEQYF.